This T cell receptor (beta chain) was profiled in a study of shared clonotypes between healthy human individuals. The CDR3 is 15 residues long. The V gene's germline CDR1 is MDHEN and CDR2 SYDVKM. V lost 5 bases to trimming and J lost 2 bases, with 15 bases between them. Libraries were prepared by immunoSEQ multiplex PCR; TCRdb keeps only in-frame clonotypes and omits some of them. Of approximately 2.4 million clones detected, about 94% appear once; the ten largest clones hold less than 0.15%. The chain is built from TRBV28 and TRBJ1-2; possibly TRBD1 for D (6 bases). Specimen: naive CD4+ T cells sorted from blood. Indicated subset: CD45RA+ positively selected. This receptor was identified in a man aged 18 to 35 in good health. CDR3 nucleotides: TGTGCCAGCAGTGGCCTAGGGGGGCCCAACTATGGCTACACCTTC. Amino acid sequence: CASSGLGGPNYGYTF.